These T cell receptor beta chains were read from a single sample in a study of CD8 T cells in Susac syndrome. Via MiXCR, TCRdb re-called the immunoSEQ multiplex PCR reads, giving one row per CDR3 protein. The table records about 300,000 distinct CDR3 sequences, about 88% of them present only once. The sequenced sample consisted of CD8+ T cells from PBMCs. The receptors originated from a human donor with multiple sclerosis. Both conserved end residues are part of each CDR3. D genes are given only for firm matches. Part of the rows lack a size; the others show once, few, many or a class for expanded clones.

j_call cdr3_length clone_size v_call d_call cdr3_nt cdr3_aa
TRBJ2-7 13 NA TRBV20-1 TRBD2 TGCAGTGCACCAGCGGGAGTTATCGACGAGCAGTACTTC CSAPAGVIDEQYF
TRBJ1-2 16 NA TRBV12-3/TRBV12-4 TRBD1 TGTGCCAGCAGTCCGACGGGACAGAGGTTTAACTATGGCTACACCTTC CASSPTGQRFNYGYTF
TRBJ2-5 16 NA TRBV9 NA TGTGCCAGCAGCCCGAACTCCCGGGCCCCTCAAGAGACCCAGTACTTC CASSPNSRAPQETQYF
TRBJ1-4 12 NA TRBV29-1 NA TGCAGCGCTCTTTCCGGGAATGAAAAACTGTTTTTT CSALSGNEKLFF
TRBJ2-7 14 NA TRBV27 NA TGTGCCAGCAGTTTGAGTAGCGGTTCCTACGAGCAGTACTTC CASSLSSGSYEQYF
TRBJ2-7 14 NA TRBV2 NA TGTGCCAGCAGTCCACTAGGCCTAATAAACGAGCAGTACTTC CASSPLGLINEQYF
TRBJ2-7 14 NA TRBV7-9 TRBD2 TGTGCCAGCAGCTTATCAGCGGGGGCCTACGAGCAGTACTTC CASSLSAGAYEQYF
TRBJ2-7 13 NA TRBV12-3/TRBV12-4 NA TGTGCCAGCTGTATAGGAGGGAGCCACGAGCAGTACTTC CASCIGGSHEQYF
TRBJ1-2 13 NA TRBV25-1 TRBD1 TGTGCCAGCAGCCAGGACAGGGACTATGGCTACACCTTC CASSQDRDYGYTF
TRBJ2-7 13 NA TRBV6-5 TRBD2 TGTGCCAGCAGGCGGGAGGGCCGTTACGAGCAGTACTTC CASRREGRYEQYF
TRBJ1-1 16 NA TRBV6-2/TRBV6-3 NA TGTGCCAGCAGTTACTCAAGGGGGGGCATGAACACTGAAGCTTTCTTT CASSYSRGGMNTEAFF
TRBJ2-5 14 NA TRBV27 NA TGTGCCAGCAGACATGCCCACGGGGAGGAGACCCAGTACTTC CASRHAHGEETQYF
TRBJ2-7 15 NA TRBV6-9 NA TGTGCCAGCAGAGACCCCGGGACGGAGTCCTACGAGCAGTACTTC CASRDPGTESYEQYF
TRBJ2-7 13 NA TRBV19 NA TGTGCCAGTAGCCAGACTCCCTCCTACGAGCAGTACTTC CASSQTPSYEQYF
TRBJ2-5 14 NA TRBV6-5 NA TGTGCCAGCAGCCGAGCTAGTAGCCAAGAGACCCAGTACTTC CASSRASSQETQYF
TRBJ1-1 15 NA TRBV7-9 NA TGTGCCAGCAGCTTCAACAGGGCGGGGAACACTGAAGCTTTCTTT CASSFNRAGNTEAFF
TRBJ2-3 13 NA TRBV6-5 NA TGTGCCAGCAGTTACTCGATGACAGATACGCAGTATTTT CASSYSMTDTQYF
TRBJ2-1 13 few TRBV12-5 NA TGTGCTAGTGGTTTGGCCGACCCTACAGGGCAGTTCTTC CASGLADPTGQFF
TRBJ2-2 16 NA TRBV19 NA TGTGCCAGTAGTACTAGACAGGCCAGATTCCACCGGGAGCTGTTTTTT CASSTRQARFHRELFF
TRBJ2-1 15 NA TRBV29-1 NA TGCAGCGGACGTAGAGAGCGGACAATCTACAATGAGCAGTTCTTC CSGRRERTIYNEQFF
TRBJ2-1 18 NA TRBV6-1 TRBD1 TGTGCCAGCAGTGAAATAGGGGGACAGGGAACCTTCTACAATGAGCAGTTCTTC CASSEIGGQGTFYNEQFF
TRBJ2-7 12 few TRBV3-1 NA TGTGCCAGCAGCCAAGGAGCGGACGAGCAGTACTTC CASSQGADEQYF
TRBJ2-3 14 few TRBV27 TRBD2 TGTGCCAGCAGTTACGGGGGGAGGTCAGATACGCAGTATTTT CASSYGGRSDTQYF
TRBJ1-5 13 NA TRBV24-1 NA TGTGCCACCAGTCCGGGCGGGGATCAGCCCCAGCATTTT CATSPGGDQPQHF
TRBJ2-7 17 NA TRBV7-9 NA TGTGCCAGCAGCTTAGTCTCTCGGGCCCAGAGCCCCAACGAGCAGTACTTC CASSLVSRAQSPNEQYF
TRBJ2-7 13 NA TRBV2 NA TGTGCCAGCAGTGTCAACAGCCTGAGGGAGCAGTACTTC CASSVNSLREQYF
TRBJ2-7 17 NA TRBV25-1 NA TGTGCCAGCAGTGAAATAGATGAGCTCGAGGCCACCTACGAGCAGTACTTC CASSEIDELEATYEQYF
TRBJ1-2 13 NA TRBV27 NA TGTGCCAGCATGGGGGGGACTAACTATGGCTACACCTTC CASMGGTNYGYTF
TRBJ2-2 15 NA TRBV7-9 NA TGTGCCAGCAGTCCCGACTTCTATGACACCGGGGAGCTGTTTTTT CASSPDFYDTGELFF
TRBJ2-7 14 NA TRBV3-1 NA TGTGCCAGCAGCGAGGGACCCTACCCGAGGGAGCAGTACTTC CASSEGPYPREQYF
TRBJ2-1 16 NA TRBV2 NA TGTGCTTATATATTAGGGGCAAGGGGATCCTACAATGAGCAGTTCTTC CAYILGARGSYNEQFF
TRBJ2-1 16 NA TRBV28 NA TGTGCCAGCAGTTTATTCGTGCTAGCGAGGGACAATGAGCAGTTCTTC CASSLFVLARDNEQFF
TRBJ2-1 16 NA TRBV5-5 TRBD2 TGTGCCAGCAGCCGGGCCGGGAGGGCCACATACAATGAGCAGTTCTTC CASSRAGRATYNEQFF
TRBJ2-7 13 few TRBV28 NA TGTGCCAGCAGTCGGACTGGATCCTACGAGCAGTACTTC CASSRTGSYEQYF
TRBJ2-6 18 once TRBV27 TRBD2 TGTGCCAGCAGTTCCATGACTAGCGGGAGCTCATGGGCCAACGTCCTGACTTTC CASSSMTSGSSWANVLTF
TRBJ2-7 19 NA TRBV11-2 NA TGTGCCAGCAGCATGTTTGGCACCCCGCGTCGGGACCCAAACTACGAGCAGTACTTC CASSMFGTPRRDPNYEQYF
TRBJ2-7 12 NA TRBV10-3 NA TGTGCCATCAGTGGCAGGCCCTACGAGCAGTACTTC CAISGRPYEQYF
TRBJ2-7 15 NA TRBV9 TRBD2 TGTGCCAGCAGCGTAGGTACTAGCGTTACCTACGAGCAGTACTTC CASSVGTSVTYEQYF
TRBJ2-2 15 NA TRBV5-6 TRBD2 TGTGCCAGCAGCTTTCTGACTAGCGGTACCGGGGAGCTGTTTTTT CASSFLTSGTGELFF